The clone carrying this T cell receptor beta chain was seen repeatedly, ten times or more. Its antigen is unknown. Authors of the study amplified TCR beta CDR3 regions from RNA transcripts. During a first-round RT-PCR of the TCR CDR3, the HTBI primer set was used. Using its own MiXCR run on the multiplex PCR reads, TCRdb lists one record per CDR3 protein. The profile covers approximately 490,000 distinct CDR3 sequences, with around a fifth appearing a single time and about half taken by the ten largest. This sample was included in a study of T cells in Graves' hyperthyroidism and ophthalmopathy. Findings and limits, study-wide: In blood, most of the thyroid clonotypes expanded above 0.001 were also present.

The receptor's source is a woman aged 70 to 79 with Graves' ophthalmopathy. Material: blood.

Written as DNA, the CDR3 is TGTGCCAGCAGCTTCGACAGGGGTTACGAGCAGTACTTC. Protein sequence: CASSFDRGYEQYF. This chain joins TRBV7-3 and TRBJ2-7; 8 nucleotides align to TRBD1. There are 13 residues in the CDR3. J was trimmed by 4 bases and V by 3 bases; bases with no gene match: 2. Per the germline V gene, CDR1 is SGHTA and CDR2 is FQGTGA.